This section outlines one TCR beta chain sequence together with its context. This entry belongs to a study of T cell responses to AZD1222 COVID-19 vaccine. Sequencing was performed with immunoSEQ multiplex PCR; in TCRdb, only in-frame clones are kept and a portion is missing. The sample consists of roughly 67,000 clones, 85% to 90% of them appearing once. Germline V CDR1 and CDR2: SGHTA, FQGNSA. CDR3 length: 15 amino acids. J lost 4 bases, V lost 4 bases, and 5 bases had no gene match. This sequence joins TRBV7-2 and TRBJ1-5; TRBD1 matches 9 bases. This specimen was peripheral blood, taken on day 0 of AZD1222 vaccination. This sequence originates from an adult in good health. CDR3 DNA: TGTGCCAGCAGCTCCCAGGACAGGGGAAATCAGCCCCAGCATTTT. It is translated as CASSSQDRGNQPQHF. The variable domain in full, with the rest retrieved from reference TRBV7-2 and TRBJ1-5, is GAGVSQSPSNKVTEKGKDVELRCDPISGHTALYWYRQSLGQGLEFLIYFQGNSAPDKSGLPSDRFSAERTGGSVSTLTIQRTQQEDSAVYLCASSSQDRGNQPQHFGDGTRLSIL.